This T cell receptor beta chain was sequenced in a study of T cells after yellow fever vaccination. On the study more broadly: Preparing low-cell-number fractions relied on SMART-Seq v4 Ultra Low Input. The study, taken as a whole, reports: Most primary-vaccination clones reappeared after the booster (about 97% CD4, 88% CD8). Bulk-population clonotypes that are abundant could appear as contaminants in FACS-sorted repertoires.

Points on this clonotype: The antigen is unknown.

Per the germline V gene, CDR1 is LGHNA and CDR2 is YNFKEQ. Trimming took 2 bases from V and 6 from J, leaving 21 bases between them. CDR3 length: 17 residues. One entry per CDR3 protein, called by TCRdb with MiXCR from the 5' RACE reads. The table lists 150,000 to 200,000 distinct CDR3 sequences, about a tenth of them singletons. The input for sequencing was CD8+ T cells sorted from PBMCs, taken 45 days after the yellow fever booster vaccination. This TCR was sampled from a man aged 18 to 29 who received the YFV17D yellow fever vaccine. The chain has TRBV4-2 and TRBJ2-3; D possibly matches TRBD1 or TRBD2 (5 bases each). CDR3 nucleotide sequence: TGTGCCAGCAGCCAATCTTGGCTCTCCTTGAGGGACGATACGCAGTATTTT. Protein product: CASSQSWLSLRDDTQYF.